This passage covers 29 T cell receptor beta chains from one sample sequenced in a study of metastatic and nonmetastatic thyroid tumors. Among the patients, none had received any treatment before thyroid surgery. TCRdb re-called clones from the PCR reads using MiXCR. The sample records 15,000 to 20,000 clones, 34% being singletons. Specimen: tumor tissue. The receptors shown here come from a male donor with papillary thyroid cancer or a benign thyroid nodule (not recorded which). Some clones in this sample may be carry-over from other donors' samples.

This clone was counted many times. The chain has TRBV12-3 or TRBV12-4 and TRBJ2-2, with a possible D match to TRBD1 (6 bases). This CDR3 comprises 15 residues. With 5 bases removed from V and 4 bases from J, the gap between germline ends came to 14 bases. CDR3 protein: CASSATGTRTGELFF. In nucleotides, the CDR3 is TGTGCCAGCAGTGCCACCGGGACACGCACCGGGGAGCTGTTTTTT.

This clone has at least ten counts. The chain uses TRBV11-2 and TRBJ2-3; the D gene is possibly TRBD2 (7 bases). Trimming cost V 0 bases and J 3 bases, with 16 bases left between them. The CDR3 contains 17 residues. Germline lookup yields CDR1 SGHAT and CDR2 FQNNGV. In nucleotides, the CDR3 is TGTGCCAGCAGCTTAGATAGGGCGGGGGCGGAGACAGATACGCAGTATTTT. It is translated as CASSLDRAGAETDTQYF.

This clone was counted a single time. V usage is TRBV5-4 and J usage is TRBJ1-2; D might be TRBD1 (6 bases). The CDR3 covers 18 residues. V gave up 3 bases and J gave up 3 bases, with 24 bases separating them. From germline, CDR1 is SGHNT and CDR2 YYREEE (reference sequence). This CDR3 reads CASSCRPSDGQYDYGYTF. The CDR3 DNA is TGTGCCAGCAGCTGCCGCCCCTCCGACGGACAGTATGACTATGGCTACACCTTC. The whole variable domain, filled in from reference TRBV5-4 and TRBJ1-2, reads ETGVTQSPTHLIKTRGQQVTLRCSSQSGHNTVSWYQQALGQGPQFIFQYYREEENGRGNFPPRFSGLQFPNYSSELNVNALELDDSALYLCASSCRPSDGQYDYGYTFGSGTRLTVV.

This rearrangement joins TRBV20-1 to TRBJ2-1; 9 bases map to TRBD2. CDR1 and CDR2 from the germline V gene are DFQATT and SNEGSKA (reference sequence). The CDR3 loop spans 16 amino acids. V lost 3 bases and J lost 13; bases outside the gene matches: 19. CDR3 sequence: CSARGFAGGPPNYQFF. The CDR3 DNA is TGCAGTGCTAGGGGGTTCGCGGGAGGGCCGCCCAATTATCAGTTCTTC.

This clone was detected many times. The V call is TRBV5-1, the J call TRBJ2-1; 7 positions match TRBD2. The V gene end was trimmed by 0 bases and the J gene end by 7 bases; junction bases not matched to a gene: 4. Germline CDR1 is SGHRS and CDR2 is YFSETQ. This CDR3 is built from 14 residues. This CDR3 reads CASSLGGLENEQFF. The CDR3 bases are TGCGCCAGCAGCTTGGGAGGACTAGAAAATGAGCAGTTCTTC.

The rearrangement joins TRBV11-2 to TRBJ2-7, with 10 bases lining up with TRBD1. CDR1 SGHAT and CDR2 FQNNGV come from the germline V gene. The length of the CDR3 is 16 residues. Trimming removed 1 base from V and 4 bases from J; junction bases left unmatched: 7. The CDR3 loop is CASSLGETGGVYEQYF. CDR3 in DNA: TGTGCCAGCAGCTTAGGCGAGACAGGGGGCGTTTACGAGCAGTACTTC.

The chain is built from TRBV12-3 or TRBV12-4 and TRBJ2-5; 13 positions match TRBD2. This CDR3 has 16 residues. V shed 6 bases and J 5 bases; nucleotides not matched to a gene: 9. DNA of the CDR3: TGTGCCAGCAGCCCAGGAACTAGCGGGAGGGGGGAGACCCAGTACTTC. Translating gives CASSPGTSGRGETQYF.

The genes are TRBV20-1 and TRBJ2-3, with TRBD2 matching over 7 bases. CDR1 is DFQATT, CDR2 SNEGSKA, per germline (reference sequence). The length of the CDR3 is 15 residues. V lost 5 bases, J lost 4 bases, and 12 bases stayed unmatched. CDR3 DNA sequence: TGCAGTGCTCGCCCGCTAGCGGTGGGTCCAGATACGCAGTATTTT. It is translated as CSARPLAVGPDTQYF.

This clone occurred many times. The rearrangement links TRBV7-6 to TRBJ2-5; no clear D gene. CDR1 is SGHVS and CDR2 is FNYEAQ in the germline V gene. V lost 3 bases, J lost 4 bases, and 9 bases lay in between. The length of the CDR3 is 13 residues. CDR3 in amino acids: CASSFASGETQYF. In nucleotides, the CDR3 is TGTGCCAGCAGCTTCGCCAGTGGAGAGACCCAGTACTTC.

The V and J genes are TRBV7-2 and TRBJ2-7; D possibly matches TRBD1 or TRBD2 (5 bases each). CDR3 size: 14 residues. Trimming cost V 4 bases and J 7 bases, with 17 bases left between them. The V gene's germline CDR1 is SGHTA and CDR2 FQGNSA. The CDR3 here is CASSSQGERGEQYF. The CDR3 bases are TGTGCCAGCAGCTCCCAAGGGGAGAGGGGAGAGCAGTACTTC.

This clone is classed as medium-sized. This chain uses TRBV15 with TRBJ1-5; no firm D call. The CDR3 has 15 amino acids. The V end lost 5 bases, the J end lost 1 base, and 12 bases lay between the germline ends. Germline CDR1 reads LNHNV; CDR2 reads YYDKDF (reference sequence). CDR3 DNA: TGTGCCACCAGCGTCGACACCCGAAGCAATCAGCCCCAGCATTTT. This translates into CATSVDTRSNQPQHF.

This clone was found many times. The chain employs TRBV7-2 and TRBJ2-5; tentatively, D is TRBD1 (6 bases). Germline loops: CDR1 SGHTA, CDR2 FQGNSA. V gave up 3 bases and J gave up 1 base, with 9 bases separating them. The CDR3 spans 14 residues. The CDR3 loop reads CASSFGRGQETQYF. The CDR3 DNA reads as TGTGCCAGCAGCTTTGGCAGGGGCCAAGAGACCCAGTACTTC.

Judged by abundance, this clone is medium-sized. The chain couples TRBV11-3 to TRBJ2-7; 8 nucleotides line up with TRBD1. Trimming at V came to 5 bases and at J to 6 bases, leaving 9 bases not matched to a gene. From germline, CDR1 is SGHNT and CDR2 YENEEA. This CDR3 comprises 14 residues. CDR3 DNA sequence: TGTGCCAGCAGCCCAGGGGGCAGGCTCTTCGAGCAGTACTTC. Amino acids: CASSPGGRLFEQYF.

The chain links TRBV20-1 to TRBJ2-6; D is perhaps TRBD2 (7 bases). The CDR3 totals 17 residues. From germline, CDR1 is DFQATT and CDR2 SNEGSKA (reference sequence). Trimming cost V 2 bases and J 1 base, with 15 bases left between them. The CDR3 reads CSARRGGGGSGANVLTF. Here the CDR3 DNA reads TGCAGTGCTAGAAGGGGGGGTGGTGGATCTGGGGCCAACGTCCTGACTTTC.

This clone was seen a few times. A much larger clone lies a single base off, so this may be a read error. The chain joins TRBV7-2 to TRBJ2-4; D possibly corresponds to TRBD1 (6 bases). Trimming removed 6 bases from V and 8 bases from J, with 17 bases in between. The CDR3 is 14 amino acids. Germline V gene data show CDR1 as SGHTA and CDR2 as FQGNSA. CDR3 nucleotide sequence: TGTGCCAGCAGACAAGTACAGGGTCGAGACATTCAGTACTTC. The encoded protein is CASRQVQGRDIQYF.

There are many counts of this clone. This chain connects TRBV2 to TRBJ2-1, with D perhaps TRBD1 (5 bases). With 6 bases removed from V and 2 bases from J, the gap between germline ends came to 14 bases. Per germline, CDR1 SNHLY and CDR2 FYNNEI. This CDR3 is built from 15 residues. The CDR3 DNA sequence: TGTGCCAGCAGGGGTAGCCCAGGGACCTACAATGAGCAGTTCTTC. It is translated as CASRGSPGTYNEQFF.

The V gene is TRBV4-1, the J gene TRBJ1-4; TRBD1 might be the D (5 bases). Germline CDR1 MGHRA, CDR2 YSYEKL. The CDR3 is 15 amino acids. Trimming removed 4 bases from V and 4 bases from J, with 13 bases in between. The CDR3 reads CASSLRYRNNEKLFF. DNA of the CDR3: TGCGCCAGCAGCCTCCGGTACAGGAATAATGAAAAACTGTTTTTT.

The V call is TRBV11-3, the J call TRBJ2-6; TRBD2 might be the D (7 bases). Germline CDR1 reads SGHNT; CDR2 reads YENEEA. V was pared by 6 bases and J by 0 bases, with 24 bases between. This CDR3 has 20 residues. The CDR3, as DNA: TGTGCCAGCAGTCCCAGGGGCGGTTGGTGGGGGGGCTCTGGGGCCAACGTCCTGACTTTC. Encoded protein: CASSPRGGWWGGSGANVLTF.

This clone has only a few counts. This chain links TRBV6-1 with TRBJ1-3, with D possibly TRBD1 on 6 matching bases. The V end was cut by 6 bases, the J end by 0 bases, with 12 bases between. Germline values: CDR1 MNHNS, CDR2 SASEGT. The CDR3 spans 15 residues. The DNA of the CDR3 is TGTGCCAGCAGCCCCGACAGGCCCTCTGGAAACACCATATATTTT. It specifies CASSPDRPSGNTIYF.

This clone is labeled as medium-sized. The rearrangement links TRBV20-1 to TRBJ2-7; tentatively, D is TRBD1 (5 bases). V was cut by 2 bases and J by 4 bases, with 21 bases left in between. The CDR3 runs 16 residues. Germline assignment: CDR1 DFQATT and CDR2 SNEGSKA (reference sequence). Here the CDR3 reads CSARLTDQPLGYEQYF. The CDR3 DNA follows: TGCAGTGCTAGATTGACAGATCAGCCTCTTGGGTACGAGCAGTACTTC.

J is TRBJ2-1 and V is TRBV7-9; TRBD2 matches 7 bases. CDR1 is SEHNR, CDR2 FQNEAQ, per germline (reference sequence). This CDR3 is built from 14 residues. V was pared by 7 bases and J by 8 bases, with 11 bases of the junction left unmatched. The CDR3 coding sequence is TGTGCCAGCAACCAGGTCCTGGGAGGGGATGAGCAGTTCTTC. It yields the protein CASNQVLGGDEQFF. The whole variable domain, filled in from reference TRBV7-9 and TRBJ2-1, reads DTGVSQNPRHKITKRGQNVTFRCDPISEHNRLYWYRQTLGQGPEFLTYFQNEAQLEKSRLLSDRFSAERPKGSFSTLEIQRTEQGDSAMYLCASNQVLGGDEQFFGPGTRLTVL.

Judged by abundance, this clone is medium-sized (0.01 to 0.1%). The rearrangement links TRBV11-2 to TRBJ2-7; D is perhaps TRBD1 (6 bases). Germline V lookup: CDR1 SGHAT, CDR2 FQNNGV. V lost 0 bases and J 3 bases, leaving 12 bases between the germline ends. There are 15 residues in the CDR3. Written as DNA, the CDR3 is TGTGCCAGCAGCTTAGAGGGACAAACATACTACGAGCAGTACTTC. Translating it yields CASSLEGQTYYEQYF.

This clone was observed a handful of times. V and J are TRBV14 and TRBJ2-7; 8 bases match TRBD1. The CDR3 contains 14 residues. The V and J ends lost 4 bases and 5 bases, in that order; junction bases with no gene match: 7. Germline V gives CDR1 SGHDN, CDR2 FVKESK. The CDR3 region has the DNA TGTGCCAGCAGCCGTCTGACAGGGGTCGACGAGCAGTACTTC. Translated, it gives CASSRLTGVDEQYF.

This clone was seen more than once but under ten times. V and J are TRBV7-2 and TRBJ1-1, with unresolved D. The CDR3 loop spans 12 amino acids. V was clipped by 2 bases and J by 12 bases, with 13 bases between them. The V gene's germline CDR1 is SGHTA and CDR2 FQGNSA. CDR3 protein: CASSLQWHESFF. The CDR3, as DNA: TGTGCCAGCAGCTTACAGTGGCACGAATCTTTCTTT.

Many counts were recorded for this clone. The chain links TRBV6-4 to TRBJ1-1, with unresolved D. Trimming removed 0 bases at V and 4 bases at J, with 6 bases between. Germline V lookup: CDR1 MRHNA, CDR2 SNTAGT. The CDR3 has 13 amino acids. The CDR3 is CASSDSLSTEAFF. CDR3 DNA: TGTGCCAGCAGTGACTCGTTGAGCACTGAAGCTTTCTTT.

With regard to this clone: A read error may produce the germline difference seen at one junction end. CDR3 DNA sequence: TGTGCCAGCAGCGTAGCGGACTCTACCTACGACCAGTACTTC. This sequence encodes CASSVADSTYDQYF. The chain links TRBV9 to TRBJ2-7; possibly TRBD2 for D (5 bases). Germline CDR1 SGDLS, CDR2 YYNGEE. The CDR3 contains 14 residues.

This clone has a count of ten or more. V is TRBV29-1 and J is TRBJ2-1, with TRBD2 identical over 12 bases. The germline V gene encodes CDR1 SQVTM and CDR2 ANQGSEA. J lost 6 bases, V lost 4 bases, and 10 bases had no gene match. The CDR3 is 16 residues long. The CDR3 DNA reads as TGCAGCGTTGGGCTGCCGTCGACTAGCGGGAGCAATGAGCAGTTCTTC. Translation: CSVGLPSTSGSNEQFF.

The V gene is TRBV20-1, the J gene TRBJ2-1; 7 nucleotides line up with TRBD1. The CDR3 is 15 residues long. Unmatched junction bases numbered 3, after V lost 0 bases and J lost 1 base. Germline V gene data show CDR1 as DFQATT and CDR2 as SNEGSKA (reference sequence). CDR3 coding DNA: TGCAGTGCTAGAGACCGACAGGGTTCCTACAATGAGCAGTTCTTC. Protein product: CSARDRQGSYNEQFF.

This clone was seen many times. The genes are TRBV5-6 and TRBJ2-7; D might be TRBD1 or TRBD2, each matching 6 bases. V lost 1 base and J 6 bases, leaving 14 bases between the germline ends. Per germline, CDR1 SGHDT and CDR2 YYEEEE. The CDR3 runs 14 residues. The CDR3 coding sequence is TGTGCCAGCAGCTTGTGGCCGGGGGCCTTCGAGCAGTACTTC. Translation: CASSLWPGAFEQYF.